These 11 T cell receptor beta chains were sequenced from one sample in a study of T cell changes during pregnancy in multiple sclerosis. Clones were sequenced by immunoSEQ multiplex PCR, and TCRdb holds only the in-frame ones, with some missing. The sample lists 55,000 to 85,000 clones; approximately 92% were seen once. The sequenced sample was peripheral blood, obtained in the second trimester of pregnancy. The receptor set was obtained from a female donor with multiple sclerosis, enrolled in a pregnancy study.

The chain carries TRBV25-1 and TRBJ1-6; 8 bases align to TRBD1. This CDR3 comprises 14 residues. The V and J ends lost 5 bases and 11 bases, in that order; junction bases with no gene match: 8. Germline CDR1 reads MGHDK; CDR2 reads SYGVNS. This CDR3 reads CASSIGTGRAPLHF. CDR3 sequence (DNA): TGTGCCAGCAGTATCGGGACAGGTAGAGCACCCCTCCACTTT.

DNA of the CDR3: TGTGCCAGCAGCCCGCAGGGTGCCAATAATTCACCCCTCCACTTT. It is translated as CASSPQGANNSPLHF. The chain is built from TRBV7-9 and TRBJ1-6, with D possibly TRBD1 on 5 matching bases. CDR3 length: 15 residues. In germline, CDR1 is SEHNR, CDR2 FQNEAQ (reference sequence). Trimming took off 5 bases at V and 5 bases at J, with 13 bases between the two ends.

The rearrangement links TRBV4-1 to TRBJ1-2, with D perhaps TRBD1 (6 bases). The germline V and J ends were trimmed by 0 bases and 1 base, with 9 bases remaining between them. The CDR3 spans 15 residues. Looked up from germline, CDR1 is MGHRA and CDR2 is YSYEKL. The CDR3 protein is CASSQEPGVNYGYTF. In DNA form, the CDR3 reads TGCGCCAGCAGCCAAGAGCCAGGGGTTAACTATGGCTACACCTTC.

The chain uses TRBV25-1 and TRBJ2-7; D may be TRBD1 (5 bases). Trimming stripped 2 bases from V and 2 bases from J, with 13 bases between. The CDR3 is made up of 15 amino acids. Looked up from germline, CDR1 is MGHDK and CDR2 is SYGVNS. In nucleotides, the CDR3 is TGTGCCAGCAGTGAAACATTCAGGGCAACCTACGAGCAGTACTTC. Amino acid sequence: CASSETFRATYEQYF.

V usage is TRBV28 and J usage is TRBJ1-1, with D possibly being TRBD1 (6 bases). Trimming took 2 bases from V and 3 from J, leaving 19 bases between them. CDR1 and CDR2 from the germline V gene are MDHEN and SYDVKM. This CDR3 comprises 17 residues. Here the CDR3 DNA reads TGTGCCAGCAGTTTAGGGGGGGCGGATATCGGCGACACTGAAGCTTTCTTT. Amino acids: CASSLGGADIGDTEAFF.

The J gene is TRBJ2-5, the V gene TRBV6-5; tentative D call: TRBD2 (5 bases). Deletions cut 6 bases from V and 7 bases from J, with 15 bases between. The CDR3 loop spans 13 amino acids. Germline CDR1 reads MNHEY; CDR2 reads SVGAGI. CDR3 coding DNA: TGTGCCAGCAGACGCGGGCCCCTCGGGACCCAGTACTTC. It yields the protein CASRRGPLGTQYF.

The chain is built from TRBV6-1 and TRBJ2-7, with 9 positions matching TRBD1. The CDR3 is 14 amino acids. With 5 bases clipped from V and 2 bases from J, the junction kept 4 bases outside the gene matches. Germline V CDR1 and CDR2: MNHNS, SASEGT. The CDR3 is CASSRQGVTYEQYF. The CDR3, as DNA: TGTGCCAGCAGTCGACAGGGGGTAACCTACGAGCAGTACTTC.

V usage is TRBV5-5 and J usage is TRBJ1-3; possible D gene TRBD1, 5 bases. The CDR3 is made up of 14 amino acids. Germline CDR1 reads SGHKS; CDR2 reads YYEKEE (reference sequence). V lost 2 bases, J lost 2 bases, and 8 bases lay in between. The CDR3 region is CASSFDSPGNTIYF. The DNA of the CDR3 is TGTGCCAGCAGCTTCGACAGTCCTGGAAACACCATATATTTT. Full variable domain (missing parts from reference TRBV5-5 and TRBJ1-3): DAGVTQSPTHLIKTRGQQVTLRCSPISGHKSVSWYQQVLGQGPQFIFQYYEKEERGRGNFPDRFSARQFPNYSSELNVNALLLGDSALYLCASSFDSPGNTIYFGEGSWLTVV.

The rearrangement links TRBV5-1 to TRBJ2-5, with 10 bases matching TRBD2. The CDR3 loop spans 13 amino acids. The V gene end was trimmed by 7 bases and the J gene end by 3 bases; junction bases not matched to a gene: 3. From germline, CDR1 is SGHRS and CDR2 YFSETQ. CDR3 DNA sequence: TGCGCCAGCGCCGGGACTAGCGAAGAGACCCAGTACTTC. It encodes CASAGTSEETQYF. Together with reference TRBV5-1 and TRBJ2-5, the CDR3 gives the full variable domain: KAGVTQTPRYLIKTRGQQVTLSCSPISGHRSVSWYQQTPGQGLQFLFEYFSETQRNKGNFPGRFSGRQFSNSRSEMNVSTLELGDSALYLCASAGTSEETQYFGPGTRLLVL.

CDR3 DNA sequence: TGTGCCAGCTCCTTAGGGGCCCTTCGCACAGATACGCAGTATTTT. It codes for CASSLGALRTDTQYF. This rearrangement joins TRBV18 to TRBJ2-3; maybe TRBD1 (5 bases). There are 15 residues in the CDR3. V was trimmed by 6 bases and J by 1 base, leaving 14 bases between them. In germline, CDR1 is KGHSH, CDR2 LQKENI.

The CDR3 region has the DNA TGTGCCAGCAGCTTAGTAATAAGGACAGGATTCAGGTATGAGCAGTTCTTC. Amino acid sequence: CASSLVIRTGFRYEQFF. This chain links TRBV11-2 with TRBJ2-1; 7 positions agree with TRBD1. CDR3 length equals 17 residues. J lost 8 bases, V lost 1 base, and 14 bases had no gene match. Germline-derived CDR1 and CDR2 are SGHAT and FQNNGV. The whole variable domain, filled in from reference TRBV11-2 and TRBJ2-1, reads EAGVAQSPRYKIIEKRQSVAFWCNPISGHATLYWYQQILGQGPKLLIQFQNNGVVDDSQLPKDRFSAERLKGVDSTLKIQPAKLEDSAVYLCASSLVIRTGFRYEQFFGPGTRLTVL.